This T cell receptor beta chain was recovered during a study of cytomegalovirus exposure and HLA in healthy donors. Broader study findings: Rarity held for most TCR sequences, but there were some public TCRs that occurred in many donors.

Libraries were prepared by immunoSEQ multiplex PCR; TCRdb keeps only in-frame clonotypes and omits some of them. Of about 140,000 clones listed, approximately 85% are singletons. Note on this clone: The antigen is not known. One end of the junction fails to match germline, which may point to a read error.

The CDR3 covers 14 residues. Germline lookup yields CDR1 SNHLY and CDR2 FYNNEI. The chain uses TRBV2 and TRBJ2-2, with 8 positions matching TRBD1. Material for sequencing was PBMCs. This receptor was taken from a woman younger than 45 in good health and CMV-seronegative. The CDR3 loop reads CASTEGQGFGELFF. The CDR3 DNA is TGTGCCAGCACTGAAGGACAGGGATTCGGGGAGCTGTTTTTT.